A selection of T cell receptor beta chains follows, all from one sample in a study of T-cell memory formation after mild COVID-19. TCRdb reanalysed the 5' RACE reads using MiXCR and keeps one entry per CDR3 protein. The sample holds 350,000 to 500,000 distinct CDR3 sequences, 23% seen once. Material for sequencing was PBMCs or a T cell subset sorted from them (not recorded which). All receptors derive from an adult woman who had mild COVID-19 (a few samples of this study predate the infection). Cell type and time point are not known. Both conserved end residues are part of each CDR3. Each record gives: V gene, D gene, clone size, J gene, CDR3 protein, CDR3 DNA. D genes are given only for firm matches. Clone size is stated in some rows and not others, as once, few, many or a class when expanded.

V gene: TRBV15
D gene: TRBD2
clone size: -
J gene: TRBJ2-3
CDR3 protein: CATSRSLTSGTSTDTQYF
CDR3 DNA: TGTGCCACCAGCAGATCTCTGACTAGCGGGACTAGCACAGATACGCAGTATTTT

V gene: TRBV12-5
D gene: -
clone size: -
J gene: TRBJ2-2
CDR3 protein: CASGLALTGELFF
CDR3 DNA: TGTGCTAGTGGTTTGGCACTCACCGGGGAGCTGTTTTTT

V gene: TRBV18
D gene: -
clone size: -
J gene: TRBJ1-1
CDR3 protein: CASSPDWMNTEAFF
CDR3 DNA: TGTGCCAGCTCACCGGACTGGATGAACACTGAAGCTTTCTTT

V gene: TRBV29-1
D gene: TRBD2
clone size: -
J gene: TRBJ2-7
CDR3 protein: CSVEDGLAGSYEQYF
CDR3 DNA: TGCAGCGTTGAAGATGGACTAGCGGGCTCCTACGAGCAGTACTTC

V gene: TRBV7-4
D gene: -
clone size: -
J gene: TRBJ1-2
CDR3 protein: CASSNPGAHGYTF
CDR3 DNA: TGTGCCAGCAGCAACCCGGGGGCACATGGCTACACCTTC

V gene: TRBV30
D gene: -
clone size: -
J gene: TRBJ2-1
CDR3 protein: CAWRVSGTYNEQFF
CDR3 DNA: TGTGCCTGGAGGGTTAGCGGAACCTACAATGAGCAGTTCTTC

V gene: TRBV7-9
D gene: -
clone size: -
J gene: TRBJ1-4
CDR3 protein: CASSSPRQQREKLFF
CDR3 DNA: TGTGCCAGCAGCTCCCCACGCCAACAAAGGGAAAAACTGTTTTTT

V gene: TRBV28
D gene: -
clone size: -
J gene: TRBJ1-2
CDR3 protein: CASSLIGTGGPVNGYTF
CDR3 DNA: TGTGCCAGCAGTTTAATAGGGACGGGGGGACCTGTGAATGGCTACACCTTC

V gene: TRBV5-1
D gene: -
clone size: -
J gene: TRBJ1-2
CDR3 protein: CASRGGSQSWKKAGYTF
CDR3 DNA: TGCGCCAGCCGAGGGGGGTCCCAATCCTGGAAGAAGGCTGGCTACACCTTC

V gene: TRBV6-5
D gene: TRBD2
clone size: few
J gene: TRBJ2-7
CDR3 protein: CASRIGLAPDEQYF
CDR3 DNA: TGTGCCAGCAGGATCGGACTAGCTCCGGACGAGCAGTACTTC

V gene: TRBV5-1
D gene: TRBD1
clone size: -
J gene: TRBJ1-6
CDR3 protein: CASSFGTEPSNSPLHF
CDR3 DNA: TGCGCCAGCAGCTTCGGGACAGAGCCGTCTAATTCACCCCTCCACTTT

V gene: TRBV7-6
D gene: -
clone size: -
J gene: TRBJ1-6
CDR3 protein: CASSGEAYNSPLHF
CDR3 DNA: TGTGCCAGCAGCGGGGAAGCCTATAATTCACCCCTCCACTTT

V gene: TRBV12-3/TRBV12-4
D gene: TRBD1
clone size: many
J gene: TRBJ2-7
CDR3 protein: CASSDRGRDEQYF
CDR3 DNA: TGTGCCAGCAGCGACAGGGGACGGGACGAGCAGTACTTC

V gene: TRBV20-1
D gene: -
clone size: -
J gene: TRBJ2-3
CDR3 protein: CSARVTTDTQYF
CDR3 DNA: TGCAGTGCTAGAGTGACCACAGATACGCAGTATTTT

V gene: TRBV9
D gene: TRBD2
clone size: -
J gene: TRBJ2-1
CDR3 protein: CASRPSGRNEQFF
CDR3 DNA: TGTGCCAGCAGGCCTAGCGGGAGAAATGAGCAGTTCTTC

V gene: TRBV9
D gene: -
clone size: -
J gene: TRBJ1-1
CDR3 protein: CASSVATGLNTEAFF
CDR3 DNA: TGTGCCAGCAGCGTAGCCACAGGGCTGAACACTGAAGCTTTCTTT

V gene: TRBV20-1
D gene: TRBD1
clone size: -
J gene: TRBJ2-3
CDR3 protein: CSASRWVGGVDTQYF
CDR3 DNA: TGCAGTGCTAGCCGTTGGGTAGGGGGCGTAGATACGCAGTATTTT

V gene: TRBV20-1
D gene: -
clone size: many
J gene: TRBJ2-2
CDR3 protein: CSASVPNTGELFF
CDR3 DNA: TGCAGTGCTAGTGTACCGAACACCGGGGAGCTGTTTTTT

V gene: TRBV19
D gene: -
clone size: few
J gene: TRBJ2-1
CDR3 protein: CASSTLNEQFF
CDR3 DNA: TGTGCCAGTAGCACCCTCAATGAGCAGTTCTTC

V gene: TRBV20-1
D gene: -
clone size: -
J gene: TRBJ1-4
CDR3 protein: CSALILGWENEKLFF
CDR3 DNA: TGCAGTGCACTCATCTTGGGTTGGGAGAATGAAAAACTGTTTTTT

V gene: TRBV5-1
D gene: TRBD2
clone size: few
J gene: TRBJ2-7
CDR3 protein: CASSLELAGGEQYF
CDR3 DNA: TGCGCCAGCAGCTTGGAACTAGCGGGGGGCGAGCAGTACTTC

V gene: TRBV14
D gene: -
clone size: -
J gene: TRBJ2-1
CDR3 protein: CASSQDQSVGAAYNEQFF
CDR3 DNA: TGTGCCAGCAGCCAAGATCAGTCCGTTGGGGCCGCCTACAATGAGCAGTTCTTC

V gene: TRBV6-2/TRBV6-3
D gene: TRBD1
clone size: few
J gene: TRBJ1-2
CDR3 protein: CASTRENRGNSTF
CDR3 DNA: TGTGCCAGCACCAGAGAAAACAGGGGGAATAGCACCTTC

V gene: TRBV25-1
D gene: -
clone size: few
J gene: TRBJ2-1
CDR3 protein: CASTSSGEQFF
CDR3 DNA: TGTGCCAGCACTTCATCGGGGGAGCAGTTCTTC

V gene: TRBV7-9
D gene: -
clone size: -
J gene: TRBJ2-1
CDR3 protein: CASSLEVTLLNEQFF
CDR3 DNA: TGTGCCAGCAGCTTAGAGGTTACTCTTCTCAATGAGCAGTTCTTC

V gene: TRBV7-8
D gene: TRBD2
clone size: few
J gene: TRBJ2-2
CDR3 protein: CASSLRTSGGPGELFF
CDR3 DNA: TGTGCCAGCAGCCTGCGGACTAGCGGGGGCCCCGGGGAGCTGTTTTTT

V gene: TRBV20-1
D gene: TRBD2
clone size: -
J gene: TRBJ2-5
CDR3 protein: CSARDRRRLAGRETQYF
CDR3 DNA: TGCAGTGCTAGAGATCGGCGGCGACTAGCCGGTCGTGAGACCCAGTACTTC

V gene: TRBV5-1
D gene: -
clone size: few
J gene: TRBJ2-1
CDR3 protein: CASSPGEGGRYNEQFF
CDR3 DNA: TGCGCCAGCAGCCCCGGTGAGGGGGGGCGTTACAATGAGCAGTTCTTC

V gene: TRBV11-1
D gene: -
clone size: -
J gene: TRBJ1-1
CDR3 protein: CASSPGVVPGAFF
CDR3 DNA: TGTGCCAGCAGCCCGGGGGTGGTTCCTGGAGCTTTCTTT

V gene: TRBV20-1
D gene: TRBD2
clone size: few
J gene: TRBJ2-7
CDR3 protein: CSAPPGLAGGRSSYEQYF
CDR3 DNA: TGCAGTGCTCCCCCTGGACTAGCGGGAGGACGTAGCTCCTACGAGCAGTACTTC

V gene: TRBV27
D gene: -
clone size: few
J gene: TRBJ1-1
CDR3 protein: CASSSYLGPEAFF
CDR3 DNA: TGTGCCAGCAGTTCTTACTTGGGTCCTGAAGCTTTCTTT

V gene: TRBV6-5
D gene: TRBD2
clone size: -
J gene: TRBJ2-4
CDR3 protein: CASRGGETKNIQYF
CDR3 DNA: TGTGCCAGCCGGGGAGGGGAGACCAAAAACATTCAGTACTTC

V gene: TRBV25-1
D gene: -
clone size: -
J gene: TRBJ2-1
CDR3 protein: CASRARDAPHEQFF
CDR3 DNA: TGTGCCAGCAGGGCCCGAGACGCCCCCCATGAGCAGTTCTTC

V gene: TRBV30
D gene: -
clone size: -
J gene: TRBJ2-3
CDR3 protein: CAWSEAYHRTDTQYF
CDR3 DNA: TGTGCCTGGAGTGAAGCGTACCATCGCACAGATACGCAGTATTTT

V gene: TRBV5-1
D gene: -
clone size: -
J gene: TRBJ2-2
CDR3 protein: CASSLTTLRGFAGELFF
CDR3 DNA: TGCGCCAGCAGCTTGACTACCTTAAGAGGATTCGCCGGGGAGCTGTTTTTT

V gene: TRBV7-3
D gene: TRBD2
clone size: -
J gene: TRBJ2-1
CDR3 protein: CASSFSGTSSYNEQFF
CDR3 DNA: TGTGCCAGCAGCTTCTCCGGGACTAGCAGCTACAATGAGCAGTTCTTC

V gene: TRBV7-9
D gene: -
clone size: many
J gene: TRBJ2-1
CDR3 protein: CASSLVGNEQFF
CDR3 DNA: TGTGCCAGCAGCTTAGTTGGGAATGAGCAGTTCTTC

V gene: TRBV29-1
D gene: TRBD2
clone size: few
J gene: TRBJ2-5
CDR3 protein: CSIRTSGTVETQYF
CDR3 DNA: TGCAGCATTCGGACTAGCGGGACAGTGGAGACCCAGTACTTC

V gene: TRBV7-9
D gene: TRBD1
clone size: -
J gene: TRBJ1-1
CDR3 protein: CASSFGTEGAFF
CDR3 DNA: TGTGCCAGCAGCTTTGGGACAGAGGGAGCTTTCTTT

V gene: TRBV6-2/TRBV6-3
D gene: -
clone size: -
J gene: TRBJ1-5
CDR3 protein: CASSYSTGQLSNQPQHF
CDR3 DNA: TGTGCCAGCAGTTACTCAACTGGACAACTTAGCAATCAGCCCCAGCATTTT

V gene: TRBV7-9
D gene: -
clone size: few
J gene: TRBJ1-2
CDR3 protein: CASSLAELGYTF
CDR3 DNA: TGTGCCAGCAGCTTAGCGGAGCTTGGCTACACCTTC

V gene: TRBV2
D gene: TRBD2
clone size: few
J gene: TRBJ2-7
CDR3 protein: CASGTSGRNEQYF
CDR3 DNA: TGTGCCAGTGGGACTAGCGGGAGAAACGAGCAGTACTTC

V gene: TRBV7-9
D gene: TRBD2
clone size: few
J gene: TRBJ2-7
CDR3 protein: CASSSPGGGLYEQYF
CDR3 DNA: TGTGCCAGCAGCTCGCCGGGGGGTGGGCTCTACGAGCAGTACTTC

V gene: TRBV7-9
D gene: -
clone size: -
J gene: TRBJ1-3
CDR3 protein: CASSQLLPGVTTIYF
CDR3 DNA: TGTGCCAGCAGCCAACTCCTACCGGGGGTCACCACCATATATTTT

V gene: TRBV29-1
D gene: TRBD2
clone size: -
J gene: TRBJ2-7
CDR3 protein: CSVPGLAGLPYEQYF
CDR3 DNA: TGCAGCGTTCCCGGACTAGCGGGACTCCCTTACGAGCAGTACTTC

V gene: TRBV5-1
D gene: -
clone size: few
J gene: TRBJ2-2
CDR3 protein: CASSLSSGELFF
CDR3 DNA: TGCGCCAGCAGCTTATCCTCCGGGGAGCTGTTTTTT

V gene: TRBV6-5
D gene: -
clone size: few
J gene: TRBJ2-7
CDR3 protein: CASSYPGTSNVHEQYF
CDR3 DNA: TGTGCCAGCAGTTACCCTGGGACATCTAACGTCCACGAGCAGTACTTC

V gene: TRBV5-6
D gene: -
clone size: -
J gene: TRBJ2-7
CDR3 protein: CASSLAVINYEQYF
CDR3 DNA: TGTGCCAGCAGCTTGGCGGTCATAAACTACGAGCAGTACTTC

V gene: TRBV10-3
D gene: -
clone size: few
J gene: TRBJ2-7
CDR3 protein: CAISRDGAFYEQYF
CDR3 DNA: TGTGCCATCAGTCGGGACGGCGCTTTCTACGAGCAGTACTTC

V gene: TRBV7-9
D gene: -
clone size: -
J gene: TRBJ1-2
CDR3 protein: CASSPREYSNYGYTF
CDR3 DNA: TGTGCCAGCAGTCCCCGGGAGTACAGCAACTATGGCTACACCTTC

V gene: TRBV10-3
D gene: -
clone size: -
J gene: TRBJ2-7
CDR3 protein: CAIKSDSAISYEQYF
CDR3 DNA: TGTGCCATCAAGAGCGACTCCGCGATCTCCTACGAGCAGTACTTC

V gene: TRBV12-3/TRBV12-4
D gene: -
clone size: -
J gene: TRBJ1-2
CDR3 protein: CASSPSSTIPYGYTF
CDR3 DNA: TGTGCCAGCAGTCCTTCGTCCACAATCCCATATGGCTACACCTTC